Listed here is a single TCR beta chain. Its antigen is unknown. With no exception, relapse followed autologous stem cell transplantation in all patients, and brentuximab vedotin exposure varied. PBMCs, once thawed, yielded CD8+ T cells isolated by magnetic negative selection. Using immunoSEQ multiplex PCR, the repertoire was profiled, and TCRdb retains in-frame clones only, with some absent. The sample carries 10,000 to 15,000 clones, more than 60% recorded once. This entry comes from a study of PD-1 blockade in classical Hodgkin lymphoma. Study-level background: Patients were infused with nivolumab 3 mg/kg every 2 weeks. Study outcomes and limitations: Reported baseline diversity: healthy donors highest, relapsed/refractory patients lowest.

The CDR3 sequence is 16 residues long. After removal of 4 bases from V and 1 base from J, the junction contained 9 bases not matched to a gene. From germline, CDR1 is MNHNS and CDR2 SASEGT. The clonotype comes from a human donor with classical Hodgkin lymphoma. The specimen comprised CD8+ T cells from blood, sampled at baseline. V gene TRBV6-1 combines with J gene TRBJ2-5, with 7 bases aligning to TRBD1. The CDR3 nucleotides read TGTGCCAGCAGTGTTATGGGACAGACCTCCCAAGAGACCCAGTACTTC. It translates to CASSVMGQTSQETQYF.